This record covers a single TCR beta chain. Antigen unknown. This table comes from immunoSEQ multiplex PCR, and its TCRdb copy is limited to in-frame clones, with some not included. The repertoire has about 23,000 clones, more than 65% of them found once; the top ten carry around 29%. The entry originates in a study of CD4 T cells in relation to SARS-CoV-2 and coronaviruses. Overall study: Shared crossreactive spike epitopes were mapped to their HLA restriction.

CD4+ T cells from unexposed donors were obtained before the COVID-19 pandemic (2011-2018). The cells were cultured for under twelve days before CD4+ T cells were isolated. Testing used SARS-CoV-2 S/N and four cold-coronavirus spikes on unexposed-donor CD4+ T cells, cells permitting. The CDR3 loop spans 13 amino acids. The ends lost 3 bases at V and 8 bases at J; junction bases unmatched: 5. The germline CDR1 and CDR2 sequences are GTSNPN and SVGIG (reference sequence). Material: CD4+ T cells from PBMCs, cultured in vitro. The chain employs TRBV30 and TRBJ2-1; TRBD1 agrees at 9 bases. This clonotype was sampled from a human donor in good health. The DNA of the CDR3 is TGTGCCTGGAGCCGGGACAGGGCCGATGAGCAGTTCTTC. Translation gives CAWSRDRADEQFF.